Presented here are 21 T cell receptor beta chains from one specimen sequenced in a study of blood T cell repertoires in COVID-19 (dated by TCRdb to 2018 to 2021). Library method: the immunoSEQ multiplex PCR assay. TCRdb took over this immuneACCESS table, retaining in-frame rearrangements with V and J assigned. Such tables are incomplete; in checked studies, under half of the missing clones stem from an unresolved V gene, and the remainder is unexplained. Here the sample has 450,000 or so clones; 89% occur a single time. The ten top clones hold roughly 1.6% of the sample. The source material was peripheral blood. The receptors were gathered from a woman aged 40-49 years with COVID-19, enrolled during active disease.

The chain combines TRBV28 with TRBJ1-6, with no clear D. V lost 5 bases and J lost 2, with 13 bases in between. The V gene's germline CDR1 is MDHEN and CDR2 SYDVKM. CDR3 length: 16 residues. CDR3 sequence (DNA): TGTGCCAGCAGTAGGAGGGTCGGACCCTATAATTCACCCCTCCACTTT. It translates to CASSRRVGPYNSPLHF.

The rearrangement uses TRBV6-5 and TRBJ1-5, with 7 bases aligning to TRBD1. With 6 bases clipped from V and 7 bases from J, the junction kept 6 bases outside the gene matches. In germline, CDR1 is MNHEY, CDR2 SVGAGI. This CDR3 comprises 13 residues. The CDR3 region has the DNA TGTGCCAGCAGGCCCGACAGGGACCAGCCCCAGCATTTT. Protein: CASRPDRDQPQHF.

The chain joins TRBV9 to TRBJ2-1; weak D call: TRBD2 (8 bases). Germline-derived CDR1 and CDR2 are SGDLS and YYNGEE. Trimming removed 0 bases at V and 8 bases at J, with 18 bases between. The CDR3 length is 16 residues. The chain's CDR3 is CASSVAGLGTVDEQFF. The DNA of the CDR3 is TGTGCCAGCAGCGTAGCGGGACTAGGGACAGTGGATGAGCAGTTCTTC.

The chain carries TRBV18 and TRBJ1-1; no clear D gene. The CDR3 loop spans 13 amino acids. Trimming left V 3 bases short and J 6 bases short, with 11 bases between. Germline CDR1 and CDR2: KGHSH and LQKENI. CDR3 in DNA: TGTGCCAGCTCACCTTTAGGCGGCCCTGAAGCTTTCTTT. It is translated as CASSPLGGPEAFF.

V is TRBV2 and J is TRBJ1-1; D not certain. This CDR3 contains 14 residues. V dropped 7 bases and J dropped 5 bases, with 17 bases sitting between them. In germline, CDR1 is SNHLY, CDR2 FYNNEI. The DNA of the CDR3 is TGTGCCAGCATATTCGTAGTACTAGAGACTGAAGCTTTCTTT. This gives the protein CASIFVVLETEAFF.

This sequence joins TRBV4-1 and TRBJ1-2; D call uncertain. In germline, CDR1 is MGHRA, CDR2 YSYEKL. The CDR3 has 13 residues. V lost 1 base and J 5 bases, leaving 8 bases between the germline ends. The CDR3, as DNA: TGCGCCAGCAGCCAAGTTAGCCTATATGGCTACACCTTC. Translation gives CASSQVSLYGYTF.

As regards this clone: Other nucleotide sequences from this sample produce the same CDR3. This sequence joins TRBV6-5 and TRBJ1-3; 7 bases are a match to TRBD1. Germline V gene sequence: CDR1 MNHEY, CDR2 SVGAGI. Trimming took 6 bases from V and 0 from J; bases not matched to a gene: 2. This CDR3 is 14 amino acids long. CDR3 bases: TGTGCCAGCAGGACAGGGAACTCTGGAAACACCATATATTTT. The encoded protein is CASRTGNSGNTIYF.

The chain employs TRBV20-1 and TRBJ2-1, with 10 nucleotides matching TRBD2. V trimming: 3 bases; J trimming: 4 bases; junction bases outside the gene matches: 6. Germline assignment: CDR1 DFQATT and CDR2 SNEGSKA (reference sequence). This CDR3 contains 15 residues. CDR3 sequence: CSASLPSGGYNEQFF. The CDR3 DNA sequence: TGCAGTGCTAGTCTACCTAGCGGGGGATACAATGAGCAGTTCTTC.

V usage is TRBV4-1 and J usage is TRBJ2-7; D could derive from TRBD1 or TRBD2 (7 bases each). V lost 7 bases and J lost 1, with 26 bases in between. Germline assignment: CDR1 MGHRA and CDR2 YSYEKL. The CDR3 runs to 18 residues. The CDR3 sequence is CASTQGGGRSGSSYEQYF. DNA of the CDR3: TGCGCCAGCACCCAGGGGGGCGGGAGATCGGGTTCATCCTACGAGCAGTACTTC.

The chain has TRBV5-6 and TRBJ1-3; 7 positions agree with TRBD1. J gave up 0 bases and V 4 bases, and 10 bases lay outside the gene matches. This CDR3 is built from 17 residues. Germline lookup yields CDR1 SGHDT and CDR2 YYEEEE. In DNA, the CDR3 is TGTGCCAGCAGCCAATACGACAGGGTCAGCTCTGGAAACACCATATATTTT. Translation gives CASSQYDRVSSGNTIYF.

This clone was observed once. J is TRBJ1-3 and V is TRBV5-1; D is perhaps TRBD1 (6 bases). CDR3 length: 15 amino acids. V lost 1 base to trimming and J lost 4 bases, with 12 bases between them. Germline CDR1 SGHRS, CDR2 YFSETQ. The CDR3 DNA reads TGCGCCAGCAGCTTGATGGGGGCTGGAGGAAACACCATATATTTT. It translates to CASSLMGAGGNTIYF.

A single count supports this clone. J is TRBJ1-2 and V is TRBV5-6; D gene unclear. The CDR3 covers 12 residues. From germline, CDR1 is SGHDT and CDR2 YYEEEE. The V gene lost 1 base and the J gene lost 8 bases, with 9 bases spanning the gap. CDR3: CASSLSHWGYTF. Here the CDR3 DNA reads TGTGCCAGCAGCTTGAGCCACTGGGGCTACACCTTC.

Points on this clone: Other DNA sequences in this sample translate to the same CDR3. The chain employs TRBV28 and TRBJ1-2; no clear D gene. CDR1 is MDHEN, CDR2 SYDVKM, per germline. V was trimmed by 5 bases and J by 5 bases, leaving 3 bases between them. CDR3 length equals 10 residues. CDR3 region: CASSRYGYTF. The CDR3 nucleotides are TGTGCCAGCAGTCGGTATGGCTACACCTTC.

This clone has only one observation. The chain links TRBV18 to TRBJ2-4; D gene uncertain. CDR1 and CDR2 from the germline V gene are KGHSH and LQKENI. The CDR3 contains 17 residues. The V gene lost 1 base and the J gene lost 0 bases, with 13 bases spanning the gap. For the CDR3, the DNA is TGTGCCAGCTCACCACGCCTCCAGGCACTAGCCAAAAACATTCAGTACTTC. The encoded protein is CASSPRLQALAKNIQYF. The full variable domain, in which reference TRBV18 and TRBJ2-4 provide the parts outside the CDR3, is NAGVMQNPRHLVRRRGQEARLRCSPMKGHSHVYWYRQLPEEGLKFMVYLQKENIIDESGMPKERFSAEFPKEGPSILRIQQVVRGDSAAYFCASSPRLQALAKNIQYFGAGTRLSVL.

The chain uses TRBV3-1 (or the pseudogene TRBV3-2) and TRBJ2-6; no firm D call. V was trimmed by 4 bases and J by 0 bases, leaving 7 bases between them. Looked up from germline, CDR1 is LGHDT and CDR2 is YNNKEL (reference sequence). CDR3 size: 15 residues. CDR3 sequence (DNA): TGTGCCAGCAGCCCCGGTTTCTCTGGGGCCAACGTCCTGACTTTC. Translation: CASSPGFSGANVLTF.

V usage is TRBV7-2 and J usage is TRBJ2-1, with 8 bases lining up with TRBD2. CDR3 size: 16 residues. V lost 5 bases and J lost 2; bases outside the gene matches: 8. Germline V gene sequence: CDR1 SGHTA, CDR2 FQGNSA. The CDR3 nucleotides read TGTGCCAGCAGCGTACCGGGGGGGCCCCCCTACAATGAGCAGTTCTTC. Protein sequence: CASSVPGGPPYNEQFF.

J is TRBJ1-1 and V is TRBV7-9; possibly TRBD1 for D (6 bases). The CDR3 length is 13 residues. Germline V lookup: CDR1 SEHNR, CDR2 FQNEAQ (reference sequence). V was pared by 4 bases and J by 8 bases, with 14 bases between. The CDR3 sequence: CASSSTYGQEAFF. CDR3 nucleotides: TGTGCCAGCAGCTCAACCTACGGACAGGAAGCTTTCTTT.

The chain's CDR3 is CASSLGAGATGELFF. The CDR3 DNA reads as TGTGCCAGCAGCTTAGGGGCGGGGGCTACCGGGGAGCTGTTTTTT. The rearrangement links TRBV7-2 to TRBJ2-2; D might be TRBD2 (7 bases). Germline CDR1 is SGHTA and CDR2 is FQGNSA. With 1 base removed from V and 5 bases from J, the gap between germline ends came to 11 bases. The length of the CDR3 is 15 residues.

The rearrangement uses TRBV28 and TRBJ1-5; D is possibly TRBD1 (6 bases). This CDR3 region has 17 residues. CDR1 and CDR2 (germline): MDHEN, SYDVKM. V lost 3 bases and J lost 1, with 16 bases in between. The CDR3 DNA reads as TGTGCCAGCAGTTTTTCCAGCCAGGGGAGAAGCAATCAGCCCCAGCATTTT. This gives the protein CASSFSSQGRSNQPQHF.

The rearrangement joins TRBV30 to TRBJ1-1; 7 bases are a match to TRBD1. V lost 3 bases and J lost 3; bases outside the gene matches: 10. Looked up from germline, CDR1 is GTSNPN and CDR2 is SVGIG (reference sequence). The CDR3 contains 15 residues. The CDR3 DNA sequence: TGTGCCTGGAGCGACGAGACAGGGAAGGACACTGAAGCTTTCTTT. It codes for CAWSDETGKDTEAFF.

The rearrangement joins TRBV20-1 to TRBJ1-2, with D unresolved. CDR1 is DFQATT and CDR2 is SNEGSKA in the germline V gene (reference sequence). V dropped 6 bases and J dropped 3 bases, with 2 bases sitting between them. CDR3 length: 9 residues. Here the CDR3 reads CSADYGYTF. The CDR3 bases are TGCAGTGCCGACTATGGCTACACCTTC.